This TCR beta chain was recovered during a study of blood T cell repertoires in COVID-19. Study in general: COVID-19 samples from acute and convalescent phases originated in the United States, Italy and Spain.

In the original processing: Reference gene primer amplification gave estimated nucleated cell counts. Sequenced by immunoSEQ multiplex PCR; TCRdb stores in-frame clones only, minus some. V, J and clone size derive from that table, while D and trimming were established from the DNA sequence. The table shows roughly 9,900 clones, with about 81% occurring only once. The sequencing input was peripheral blood. This clonotype was obtained from a man between 60 and 75 years old with active COVID-19.

CDR3 protein: CASSKDRGGNSPLHF. The CDR3 DNA sequence: TGTGCCAGCAGCAAGGACAGGGGTGGGAATTCACCCCTCCACTTT. The rearrangement uses TRBV7-2 and TRBJ1-6; 9 bases are shared with TRBD1. Trimming removed 5 bases from V and 7 bases from J; junction bases left unmatched: 6. This CDR3 spans 15 amino acids. Germline assignment: CDR1 SGHTA and CDR2 FQGNSA.